This T cell receptor (beta chain) was sequenced in a study of cytomegalovirus exposure and HLA in healthy donors. Vbeta (60) and Jbeta (13) primers were used in the PCR. Clones were read by immunoSEQ multiplex PCR, and TCRdb kept only the in-frame ones, dropping some. The sample records 150,000 or so clones, 80% to 85% being singletons. The CDR3 consists of 14 residues. Per germline, CDR1 SGHRS and CDR2 YFSETQ. V lost 0 bases and J 2 bases, leaving 8 bases between the germline ends. In the case of this clone: Its antigen is as yet unknown.

Study-level findings and limits: The study dropped some indistinguishable V segments, TRBV6-2 and TRBV6-3 among them. In a later analysis, HLA-C alleles had the fewest associated TCRs, DRB1 alleles the most. Trimming of TCR beta V- and J-genes showed a link, identified in a later analysis, to a missense DCLRE1C variant.

Sample: PBMCs. The rearrangement joins TRBV5-1 to TRBJ2-5; a possible D gene is TRBD2 (5 bases). The sequence derives from a man between 45 and 60 years old in good health and CMV-seropositive. This CDR3 is CASSLVSEQETQYF. The CDR3 coding sequence is TGCGCCAGCAGCTTGGTTAGCGAACAAGAGACCCAGTACTTC.